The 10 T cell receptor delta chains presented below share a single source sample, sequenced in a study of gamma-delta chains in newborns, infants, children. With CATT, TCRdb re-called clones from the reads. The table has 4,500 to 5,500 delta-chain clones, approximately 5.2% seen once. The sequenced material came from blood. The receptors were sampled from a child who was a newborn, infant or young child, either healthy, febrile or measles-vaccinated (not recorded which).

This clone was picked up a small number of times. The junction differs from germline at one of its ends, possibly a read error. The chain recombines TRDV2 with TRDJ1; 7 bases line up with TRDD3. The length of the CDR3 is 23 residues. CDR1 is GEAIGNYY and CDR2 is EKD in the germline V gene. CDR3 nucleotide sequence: TGTGCCCGTGACACTGTCTCCCCTCCTTATGGGGGAAGCCCGAATAAAAACACCGATAAACTCATCTTT. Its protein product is CARDTVSPPYGGSPNKNTDKLIF.

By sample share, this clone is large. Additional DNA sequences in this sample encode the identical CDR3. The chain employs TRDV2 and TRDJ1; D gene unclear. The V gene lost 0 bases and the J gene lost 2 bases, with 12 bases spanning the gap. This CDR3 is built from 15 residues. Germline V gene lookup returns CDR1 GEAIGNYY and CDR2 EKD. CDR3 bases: TGTGCCTGTGACACCGTTGGCGTCCAGACCGATAAACTCATCTTT. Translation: CACDTVGVQTDKLIF.

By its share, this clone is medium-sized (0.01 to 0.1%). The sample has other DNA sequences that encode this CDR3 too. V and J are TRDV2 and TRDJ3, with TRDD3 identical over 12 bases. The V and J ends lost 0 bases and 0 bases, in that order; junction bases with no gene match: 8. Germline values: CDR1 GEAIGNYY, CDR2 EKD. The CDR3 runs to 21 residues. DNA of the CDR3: TGTGCCTGTGACACCGTACTGGGGGATACCCCAAGCTCCTGGGACACCCGACAGATGTTTTTC. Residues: CACDTVLGDTPSSWDTRQMFF.

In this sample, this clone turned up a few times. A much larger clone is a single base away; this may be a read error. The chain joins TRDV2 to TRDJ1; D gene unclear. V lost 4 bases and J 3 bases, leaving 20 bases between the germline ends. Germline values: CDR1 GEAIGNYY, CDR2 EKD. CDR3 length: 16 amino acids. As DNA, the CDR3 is TGTGCCTGTGATCCCGCAGAGATTCCCCTCGCCGATAAACTCATCTTT. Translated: CACDPAEIPLADKLIF.

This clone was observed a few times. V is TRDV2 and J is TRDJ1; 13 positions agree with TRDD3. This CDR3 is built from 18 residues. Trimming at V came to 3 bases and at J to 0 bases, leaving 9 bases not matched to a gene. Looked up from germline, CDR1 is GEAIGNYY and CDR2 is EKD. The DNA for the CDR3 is TGTGCCTGTGACGCCGTACTGGGGGATACGCGGGACACCGATAAACTCATCTTT. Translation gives CACDAVLGDTRDTDKLIF.

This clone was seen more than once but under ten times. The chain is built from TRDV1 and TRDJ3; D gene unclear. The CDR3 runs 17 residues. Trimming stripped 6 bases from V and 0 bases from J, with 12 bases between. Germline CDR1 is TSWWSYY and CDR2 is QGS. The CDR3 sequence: CALGGVPSSWDTRQMFF. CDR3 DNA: TGTGCTCTTGGAGGGGTACCAAGCTCCTGGGACACCCGACAGATGTTTTTC.

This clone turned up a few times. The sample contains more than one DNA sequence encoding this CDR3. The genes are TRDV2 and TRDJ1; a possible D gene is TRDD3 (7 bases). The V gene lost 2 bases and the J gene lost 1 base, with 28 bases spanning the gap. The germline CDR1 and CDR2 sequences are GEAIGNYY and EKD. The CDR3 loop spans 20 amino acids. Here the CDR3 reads CACDILKGNAGGFLTDKLIF. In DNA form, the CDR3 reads TGTGCCTGTGACATACTGAAGGGGAACGCTGGGGGCTTCCTCACCGATAAACTCATCTTT.

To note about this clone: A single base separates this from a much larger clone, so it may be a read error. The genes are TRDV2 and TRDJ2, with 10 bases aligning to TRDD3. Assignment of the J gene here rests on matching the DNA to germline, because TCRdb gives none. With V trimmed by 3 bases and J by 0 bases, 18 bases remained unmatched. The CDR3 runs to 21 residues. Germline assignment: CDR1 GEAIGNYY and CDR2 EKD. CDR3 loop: CACDPVGSTGGLGPLTAQLFF. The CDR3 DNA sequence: TGTGCCTGTGACCCCGTGGGTAGTACTGGGGGATTGGGCCCTTTGACAGCACAACTCTTCTTT.

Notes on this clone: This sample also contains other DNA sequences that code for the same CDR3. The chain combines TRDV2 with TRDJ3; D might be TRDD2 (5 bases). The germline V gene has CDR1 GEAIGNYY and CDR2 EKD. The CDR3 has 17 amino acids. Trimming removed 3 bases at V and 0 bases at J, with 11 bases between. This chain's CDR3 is CACDPTSSSWDTRQMFF. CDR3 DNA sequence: TGTGCCTGTGACCCTACCTCAAGCTCCTGGGACACCCGACAGATGTTTTTC.

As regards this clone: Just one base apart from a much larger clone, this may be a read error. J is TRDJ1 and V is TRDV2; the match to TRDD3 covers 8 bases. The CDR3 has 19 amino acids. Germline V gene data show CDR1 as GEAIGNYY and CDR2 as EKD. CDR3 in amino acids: CARDPVLGASSQYTDKLIF. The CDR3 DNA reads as TGTGCCCGTGACCCGGTACTGGGGGCCTCTTCCCAGTACACCGATAAACTCATCTTT.